This record looks at one TCR beta chain sequence and its context. The sample originates from a study of blood T cell repertoires in COVID-19. For the study at large: Spain, Italy and the United States supplied samples that represented acute and convalescent COVID-19. Sources were T cells, B-cell-depleted T cells, or PBMCs; the material itself was cDNA or gDNA.

This CDR3 region has 13 residues. The germline CDR1 and CDR2 sequences are MDHEN and SYDVKM. Trimming at V came to 10 bases and at J to 0 bases, leaving 4 bases not matched to a gene. One Seattle source followed patients from active infection through their disease course. Authors' analysis steps: The authors estimated nucleated cell counts from reference gene primer amplification. Clones were sequenced by immunoSEQ multiplex PCR, and TCRdb holds only the in-frame ones, with some missing. That table supplies the V and J calls and clone size; D and trimming were determined from the DNA. This table has about 56,000 clones, about 88% appearing once.

The sample comprised peripheral blood. J is TRBJ2-7 and V is TRBV28; 9 bases are shared with TRBD1. The sequence was obtained from a woman aged 55-69 years with COVID-19, enrolled during active disease. The CDR3 DNA is TGTGCCACCAGGACAGGGGTCTCCTACGAGCAGTACTTC. Protein: CATRTGVSYEQYF.